This T cell receptor beta chain stems from a study of a mutant IDH1 vaccine in newly diagnosed glioma (dated by TCRdb to 2020 to 2022). Turning to the overall study: In the chemotherapy-containing groups, vaccination started alongside temozolomide cycles, whereas in patients who had radiotherapy alone it started 4-6 weeks after radiotherapy. The approximately 29 treated patients were approximately 62% male and around 40% female, with a mean age of approximately 40 years. Prior to enrollment, standard therapy consisting of radiotherapy alone, temozolomide alone, or radiochemotherapy with temozolomide had been administered to patients, with the combination being received by most patients. Visit V12 was the week-35 safety follow-up and visit V13 was the week-47 end of study. Peripheral blood was collected at six visits: V03 (baseline), V05, V07, V10, V12 and V13. Longitudinal TCRB deep sequencing was done for fewer than 30 treated patients, wherever samples were available for exploratory analyses. Broad study findings and their caveats: Vaccine-induced immune responses across multiple MHC alleles were detected in about 92% of patients. Selection of PBMC samples for TCRB deep sequencing was based on availability. Changes in the top peripheral T cell clonotypes picked up by TCRB sequencing did not appear to be linked to pseudoprogression. According to the authors, sample limitations meant that analyses of patient blood samples could not be reproduced.

Comments on this clone: Its antigen is currently not known. Base quality data are lacking; no much larger clone is found one base away.

The time point tag for this specimen amounts to: week 35, safety follow-up. Every vaccine dose consisted of 300 ug of a 20-mer mutant IDH1 peptide in Montanide, administered subcutaneously together with topical imiquimod. Patients received eight vaccinations in weeks 1, 3, 5, 7, 11, 15, 19 and 23, corresponding to visits V03 through V10. The donors had newly diagnosed IDH1-mutant astrocytomas of WHO grade 3 or 4 that showed loss of nuclear ATRX. The samples were drawn from NOA16, a multicentre, single-arm, open-label phase I trial in Germany that tested a mutant IDH1 peptide vaccine in humans for the first time. The DNeasy Blood and Tissue Kit was used to extract genomic DNA from EDTA blood for TCRB sequencing. Receptor libraries were prepared by the immunoSEQ multiplex PCR assay. The hsTCRB Kit was used according to the manufacturer's protocol to amplify rearranged TCR beta chain sequences. Sequencing of TCRB libraries was carried out on an Illumina MiSeq. In the original analysis: Demultiplexing, trimming and gene mapping were performed with the kit vendor's proprietary platform. Sourced from immuneACCESS, this table was stored by TCRdb with only in-frame sequences that have V and J called. A share of the clones is absent; for the studies checked, an unresolved V gene accounts for under half, and the remainder has no known explanation. V and J calls and clone size are copied from that table; D and trimming were computed from the DNA. The sample profile shows roughly 60,000 clones; 74% of them were found once. The ten top clones hold 4.7% of the sample.

The source was PBMCs, collected from a glioma patient whose treatment included an IDH1 peptide vaccine. The sequence came from a man aged 50-60 years with glioma.

CDR3 protein: CASSSPRGSNEKLFF. The base sequence is TGTGCCAGTAGTTCACCCAGGGGGTCGAATGAAAAACTGTTTTTT. The sequence links TRBV19 to TRBJ1-4; 7 middle bases align to TRBD1. According to the germline V gene (reference sequence), CDR1 reads LNHDA and CDR2 reads SQIVND. From the cysteine through the phenylalanine, the CDR3 covers 15 amino acids. Only CDR3 DNA remains: 45 bases, in frame from the first base. V ends up 5 bases short and J 5 bases short, with an unmatched junction base count of 8.